Listed below are T cell receptor beta chains from one sample, sequenced in a study of shared clonotypes between healthy human individuals. The data were produced by immunoSEQ multiplex PCR, yet TCRdb's version contains in-frame clones alone and is incomplete. The repertoire holds some 1 million clones, with roughly 70% as singletons. The sequencing input was memory CD4+ T cells sorted from blood. These receptors came from a man between 18 and 35 years old in good health. Both conserved end residues are part of each CDR3. D genes are given only for firm matches. For some rows the clone size is stated as once, few or many, or as a class when expanded; others skip it.

>NA|TRBJ1-1|TRBV30|NA
CARSGSGTEAFF
TGTGCCAGATCAGGTTCGGGCACTGAAGCTTTCTTT
>TRBD1|TRBJ1-2|TRBV19|few
CASSIDRGNYGYTF
TGTGCCAGTAGTATAGACAGGGGGAACTATGGCTACACCTTC
>TRBD1|TRBJ1-2|TRBV7-9|NA
CASSPQDRGGYTF
TGTGCCAGCAGCCCCCAGGACAGGGGTGGCTACACCTTC
>NA|TRBJ1-1|TRBV15|NA
CATSRARGLLLTEAFF
TGTGCCACCAGCAGAGCGCGGGGACTTTTACTGACTGAAGCTTTCTTT
>TRBD1|TRBJ2-7|TRBV28|once
CASSLPGGVQAYEQYF
TGTGCCAGCAGTTTACCAGGGGGCGTCCAGGCCTACGAGCAGTACTTC
>NA|TRBJ1-2|TRBV13|NA
CASSLRRNYGYTF
TGTGCCAGCAGCCTCCGAAGGAACTATGGCTACACCTTC
>TRBD1|TRBJ1-2|TRBV5-1|NA
CASSGGAVDGYTF
TGCGCCAGCTCAGGGGGCGCGGTGGATGGCTACACCTTC
>NA|TRBJ1-4|TRBV11-2|NA
CASSFYGGEGEKLFF
TGTGCCAGCAGCTTCTACGGGGGGGAAGGTGAAAAACTGTTTTTT
>NA|TRBJ1-4|TRBV5-5|NA
CASSWDRTSNEKLFF
TGTGCCAGCAGCTGGGATCGGACCTCTAATGAAAAACTGTTTTTT
>NA|TRBJ1-5|TRBV5-1|NA
CASSVDGQVNQPQHF
TGCGCCAGCAGCGTCGACGGGCAGGTCAATCAGCCCCAGCATTTT
>NA|TRBJ2-5|TRBV2|NA
CASSLEREETQYF
TGTGCCAGCAGTCTTGAGAGGGAAGAGACCCAGTACTTC
>TRBD2|TRBJ2-2|TRBV5-1|NA
CASRLAGGKNTGELFF
TGCGCCAGCAGATTAGCGGGAGGTAAAAACACCGGGGAGCTGTTTTTT
>NA|TRBJ2-1|TRBV5-1|NA
CASSPEGRNEQFF
TGCGCCAGCAGCCCTGAAGGTCGGAATGAGCAGTTCTTC
>NA|TRBJ2-1|TRBV2|once
CASSSGEQFF
TGTGCCAGCAGTAGCGGTGAGCAGTTCTTC
>NA|TRBJ2-7|TRBV5-6|NA
CASSLPRGYEQYF
TGTGCCAGCAGCTTGCCCAGGGGCTACGAGCAGTACTTC
>TRBD2|TRBJ2-1|TRBV7-2|once
CASSLGLAGDNEQFF
TGTGCCAGCAGCTTAGGCCTAGCGGGAGATAATGAGCAGTTCTTC
>TRBD1|TRBJ1-2|TRBV28|NA
CASSSTGANYGYTF
TGTGCCAGCAGTTCGACAGGGGCTAACTATGGCTACACCTTC
>NA|TRBJ1-6|TRBV6-5|NA
CASSYGGSPSPLHF
TGTGCCAGCAGTTATGGAGGGAGCCCTTCACCCCTCCACTTT
>TRBD2|TRBJ2-5|TRBV28|NA
CASSLAGGPRETQYF
TGTGCCAGCAGTTTAGCGGGAGGGCCAAGAGAGACCCAGTACTTC
>NA|TRBJ1-1|TRBV2|NA
CASRRGGGTEAFF
TGTGCCAGCAGGCGCGGGGGGGGGACTGAAGCTTTCTTT
>NA|TRBJ1-3|TRBV28|NA
CASRGGLGGNTIYF
TGTGCCAGCAGGGGGGGTTTAGGTGGAAACACCATATATTTT
>TRBD2|TRBJ2-1|TRBV2|NA
CASSGLAGLQTYNEQFF
TGTGCCAGCAGTGGACTAGCGGGCCTTCAAACCTACAATGAGCAGTTCTTC
>NA|TRBJ2-7|TRBV5-1|NA
CASSRDPGGYEQYF
TGCGCCAGCAGTCGGGACCCTGGGGGATACGAGCAGTACTTC
>NA|TRBJ1-2|TRBV7-9|NA
CASSGQGTNYGYTF
TGTGCCAGCTCCGGGCAGGGGACTAACTATGGCTACACCTTC
>TRBD1|TRBJ2-1|TRBV9|few
CASSPQGTGVNEQFF
TGTGCCAGCAGCCCCCAAGGGACAGGGGTAAATGAGCAGTTCTTC
>NA|TRBJ1-6|TRBV7-9|few
CASSLGGALNSPLHF
TGTGCCAGCAGCTTAGGTGGGGCGTTAAATTCACCCCTCCACTTT
>NA|TRBJ1-3|TRBV11-2|NA
CASSLGGLAGNTIYF
TGTGCCAGCAGCTTAGGGGGCTTGGCTGGAAACACCATATATTTT